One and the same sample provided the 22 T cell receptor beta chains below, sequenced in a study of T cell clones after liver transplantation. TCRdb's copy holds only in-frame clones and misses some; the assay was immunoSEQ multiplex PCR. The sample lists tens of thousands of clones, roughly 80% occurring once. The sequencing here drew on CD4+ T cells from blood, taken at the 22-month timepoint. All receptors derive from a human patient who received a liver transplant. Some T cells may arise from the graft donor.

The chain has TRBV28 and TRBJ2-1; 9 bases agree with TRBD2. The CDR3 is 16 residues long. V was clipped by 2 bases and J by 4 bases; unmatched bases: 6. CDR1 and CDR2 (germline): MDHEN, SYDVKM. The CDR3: CASSLLSSGTYNEQFF. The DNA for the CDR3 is TGTGCCAGCAGTTTACTGTCTAGCGGGACATACAATGAGCAGTTCTTC.

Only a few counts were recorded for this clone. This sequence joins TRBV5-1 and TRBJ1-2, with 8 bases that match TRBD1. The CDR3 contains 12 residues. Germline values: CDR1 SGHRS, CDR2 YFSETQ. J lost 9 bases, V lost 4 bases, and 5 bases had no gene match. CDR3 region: CASSPDRVRYTF. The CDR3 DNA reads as TGCGCCAGCAGCCCGGACAGGGTCCGCTACACCTTC.

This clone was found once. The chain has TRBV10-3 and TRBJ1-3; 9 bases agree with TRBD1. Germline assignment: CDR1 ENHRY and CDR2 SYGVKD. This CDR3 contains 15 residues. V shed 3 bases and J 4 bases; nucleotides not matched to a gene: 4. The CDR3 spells CAISEWGQGGNTIYF. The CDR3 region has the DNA TGTGCCATCAGTGAATGGGGACAGGGAGGAAACACCATATATTTT.

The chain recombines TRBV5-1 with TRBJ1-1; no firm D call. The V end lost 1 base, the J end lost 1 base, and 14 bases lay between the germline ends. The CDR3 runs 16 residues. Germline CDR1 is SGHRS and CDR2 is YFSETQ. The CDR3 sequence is CASSLSPSPGNTEAFF. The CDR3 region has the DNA TGCGCCAGCAGCTTGTCTCCCTCGCCGGGGAACACTGAAGCTTTCTTT. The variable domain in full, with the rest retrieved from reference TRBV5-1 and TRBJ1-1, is KAGVTQTPRYLIKTRGQQVTLSCSPISGHRSVSWYQQTPGQGLQFLFEYFSETQRNKGNFPGRFSGRQFSNSRSEMNVSTLELGDSALYLCASSLSPSPGNTEAFFGQGTRLTVV.

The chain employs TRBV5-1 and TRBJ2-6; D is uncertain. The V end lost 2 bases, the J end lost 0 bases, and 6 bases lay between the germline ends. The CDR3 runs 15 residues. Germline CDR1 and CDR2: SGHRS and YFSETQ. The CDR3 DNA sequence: TGCGCCAGCAGCTTCAGCCCCTCTGGGGCCAACGTCCTGACTTTC. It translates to CASSFSPSGANVLTF. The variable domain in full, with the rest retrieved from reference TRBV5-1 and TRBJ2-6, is KAGVTQTPRYLIKTRGQQVTLSCSPISGHRSVSWYQQTPGQGLQFLFEYFSETQRNKGNFPGRFSGRQFSNSRSEMNVSTLELGDSALYLCASSFSPSGANVLTFGAGSRLTVL.

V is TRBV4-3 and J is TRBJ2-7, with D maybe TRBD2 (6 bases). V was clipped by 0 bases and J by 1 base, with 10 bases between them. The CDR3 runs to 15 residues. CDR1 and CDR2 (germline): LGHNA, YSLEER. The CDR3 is CASSQDFAGSYEQYF. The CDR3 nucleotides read TGCGCCAGCAGCCAAGATTTCGCGGGGTCCTACGAGCAGTACTTC.

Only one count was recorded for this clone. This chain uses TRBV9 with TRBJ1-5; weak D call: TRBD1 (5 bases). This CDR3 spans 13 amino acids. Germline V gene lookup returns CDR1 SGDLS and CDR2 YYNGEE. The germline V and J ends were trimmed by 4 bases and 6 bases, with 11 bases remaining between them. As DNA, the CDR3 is TGTGCCAGCAGCCGTAGTGGGGGTCAGCCCCAGCATTTT. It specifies CASSRSGGQPQHF. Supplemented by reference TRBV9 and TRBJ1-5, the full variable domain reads DSGVTQTPKHLITATGQRVTLRCSPRSGDLSVYWYQQSLDQGLQFLIQYYNGEERAKGNILERFSAQQFPDLHSELNLSSLELGDSALYFCASSRSGGQPQHFGDGTRLSIL.

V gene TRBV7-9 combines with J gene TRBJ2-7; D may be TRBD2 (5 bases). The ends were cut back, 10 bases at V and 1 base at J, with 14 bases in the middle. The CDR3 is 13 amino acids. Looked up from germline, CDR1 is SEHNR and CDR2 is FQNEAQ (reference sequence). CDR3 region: CAIRRSGSYEQYF. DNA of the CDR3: TGTGCCATCCGCCGCTCGGGGTCCTACGAGCAGTACTTC.

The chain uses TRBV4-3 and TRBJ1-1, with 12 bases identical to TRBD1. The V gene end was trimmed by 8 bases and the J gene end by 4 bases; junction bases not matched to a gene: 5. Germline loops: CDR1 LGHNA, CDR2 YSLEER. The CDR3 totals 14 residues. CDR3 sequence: CASGDRGRTTEAFF. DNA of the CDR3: TGCGCCAGCGGGGACAGGGGGCGCACCACTGAAGCTTTCTTT.

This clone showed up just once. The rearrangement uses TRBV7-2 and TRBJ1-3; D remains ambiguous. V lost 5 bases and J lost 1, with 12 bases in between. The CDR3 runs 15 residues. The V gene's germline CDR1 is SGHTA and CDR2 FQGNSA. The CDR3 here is CASSPRWGSGNTIYF. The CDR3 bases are TGTGCCAGCAGCCCCCGATGGGGATCTGGAAACACCATATATTTT.

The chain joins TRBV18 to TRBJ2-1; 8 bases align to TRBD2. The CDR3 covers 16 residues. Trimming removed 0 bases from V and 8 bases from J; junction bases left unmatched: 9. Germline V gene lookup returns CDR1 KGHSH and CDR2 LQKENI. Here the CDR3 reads CASSPPNGRALDEQFF. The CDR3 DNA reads TGTGCCAGCTCACCACCGAACGGGAGGGCCTTAGATGAGCAGTTCTTC. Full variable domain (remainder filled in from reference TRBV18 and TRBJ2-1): NAGVMQNPRHLVRRRGQEARLRCSPMKGHSHVYWYRQLPEEGLKFMVYLQKENIIDESGMPKERFSAEFPKEGPSILRIQQVVRGDSAAYFCASSPPNGRALDEQFFGPGTRLTVL.

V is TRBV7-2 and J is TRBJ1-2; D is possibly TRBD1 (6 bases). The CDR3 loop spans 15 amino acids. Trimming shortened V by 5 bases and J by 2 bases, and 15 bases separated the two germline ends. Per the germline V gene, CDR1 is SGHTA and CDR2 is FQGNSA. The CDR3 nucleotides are TGTGCCAGCAGCCCGGGGGGGCATTCCAACTATGGCTACACCTTC. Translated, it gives CASSPGGHSNYGYTF.

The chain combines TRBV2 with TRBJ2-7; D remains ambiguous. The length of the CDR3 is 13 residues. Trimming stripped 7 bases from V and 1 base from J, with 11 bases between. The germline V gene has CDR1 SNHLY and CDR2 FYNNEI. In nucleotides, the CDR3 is TGTGCCAGCAATCTACGGGCGTCCTACGAGCAGTACTTC. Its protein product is CASNLRASYEQYF.

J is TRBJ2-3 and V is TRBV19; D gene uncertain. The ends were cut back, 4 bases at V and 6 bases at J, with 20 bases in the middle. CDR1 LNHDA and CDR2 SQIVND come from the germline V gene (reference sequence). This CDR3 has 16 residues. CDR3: CASSTGIGKKSDTQYF. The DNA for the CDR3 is TGTGCCAGTAGTACAGGAATAGGGAAAAAAAGCGATACGCAGTATTTT.

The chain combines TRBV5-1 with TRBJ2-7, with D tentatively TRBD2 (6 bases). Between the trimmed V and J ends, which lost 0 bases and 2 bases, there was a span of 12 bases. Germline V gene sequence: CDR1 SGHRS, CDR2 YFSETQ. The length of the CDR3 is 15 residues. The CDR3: CASSLAPRETYEQYF. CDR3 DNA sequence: TGCGCCAGCAGCTTGGCTCCGCGGGAAACCTACGAGCAGTACTTC.

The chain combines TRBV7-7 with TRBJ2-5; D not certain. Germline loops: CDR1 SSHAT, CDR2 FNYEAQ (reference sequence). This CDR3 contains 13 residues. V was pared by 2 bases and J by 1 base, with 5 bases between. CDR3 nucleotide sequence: TGTGCCAGCAGCTTAAGGACCCAAGAGACCCAGTACTTC. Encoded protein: CASSLRTQETQYF.

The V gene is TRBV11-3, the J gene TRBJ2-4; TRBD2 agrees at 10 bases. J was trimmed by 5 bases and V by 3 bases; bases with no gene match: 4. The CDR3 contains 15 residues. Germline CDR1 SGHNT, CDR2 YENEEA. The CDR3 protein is CASSFSSGGENIQYF. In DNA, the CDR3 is TGTGCCAGCAGCTTTTCTAGCGGGGGAGAAAACATTCAGTACTTC.

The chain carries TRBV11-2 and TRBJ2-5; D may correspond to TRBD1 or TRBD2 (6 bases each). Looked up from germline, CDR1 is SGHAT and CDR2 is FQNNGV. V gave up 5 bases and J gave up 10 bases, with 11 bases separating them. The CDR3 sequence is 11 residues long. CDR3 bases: TGTGCCAGCAGCCAAGGGGGAGGCCAGTACTTC. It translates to CASSQGGGQYF.

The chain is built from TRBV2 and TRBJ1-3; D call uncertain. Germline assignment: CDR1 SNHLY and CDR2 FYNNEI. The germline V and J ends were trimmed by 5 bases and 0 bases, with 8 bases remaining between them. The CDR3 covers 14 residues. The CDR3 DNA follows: TGTGCCAGCAGTCCCCAACTCTCTGGAAACACCATATATTTT. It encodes CASSPQLSGNTIYF.

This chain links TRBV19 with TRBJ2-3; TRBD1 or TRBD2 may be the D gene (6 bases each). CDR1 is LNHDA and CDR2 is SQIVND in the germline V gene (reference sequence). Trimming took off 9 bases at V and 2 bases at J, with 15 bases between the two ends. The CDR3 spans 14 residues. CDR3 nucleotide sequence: TGTGCCAGCGCAGGGGACTCATCCACAGATACGCAGTATTTT. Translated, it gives CASAGDSSTDTQYF.

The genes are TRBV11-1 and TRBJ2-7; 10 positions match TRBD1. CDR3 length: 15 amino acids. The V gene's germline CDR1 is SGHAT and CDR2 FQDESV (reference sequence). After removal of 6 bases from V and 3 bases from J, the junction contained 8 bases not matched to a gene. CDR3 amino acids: CASRNPGQGNYEQYF. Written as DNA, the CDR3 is TGTGCCAGCAGGAATCCGGGACAGGGGAACTACGAGCAGTACTTC.

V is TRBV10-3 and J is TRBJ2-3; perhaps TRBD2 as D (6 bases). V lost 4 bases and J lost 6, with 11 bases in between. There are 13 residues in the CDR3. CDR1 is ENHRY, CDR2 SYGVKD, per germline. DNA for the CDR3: TGTGCCATCAGTGGCGGGGTGACTGATACGCAGTATTTT. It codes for CAISGGVTDTQYF.